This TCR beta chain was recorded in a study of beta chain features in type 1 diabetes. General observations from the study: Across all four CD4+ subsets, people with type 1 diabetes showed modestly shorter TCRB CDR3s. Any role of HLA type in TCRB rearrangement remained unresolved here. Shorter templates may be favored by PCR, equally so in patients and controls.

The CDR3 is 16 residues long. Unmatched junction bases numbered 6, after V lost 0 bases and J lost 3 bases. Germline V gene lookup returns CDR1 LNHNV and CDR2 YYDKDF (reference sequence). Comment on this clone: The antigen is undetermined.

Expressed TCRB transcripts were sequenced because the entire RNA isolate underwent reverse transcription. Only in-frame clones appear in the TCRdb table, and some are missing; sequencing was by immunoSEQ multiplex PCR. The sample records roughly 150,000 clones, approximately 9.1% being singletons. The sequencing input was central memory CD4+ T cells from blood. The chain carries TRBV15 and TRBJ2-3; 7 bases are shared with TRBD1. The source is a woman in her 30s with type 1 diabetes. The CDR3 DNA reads TGTGCCACCAGCAGAGATCAGGGGGTTGGTACAGATACGCAGTATTTT. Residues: CATSRDQGVGTDTQYF.